This T cell receptor (beta chain) came from a study of technical replicates of blood from a handful of donors. Assay used: immunoSEQ multiplex PCR; TCRdb lists only in-frame clones, some missing. The sample lists 100,000 or so clones, over 95% occurring once. This TCR was sampled from a human donor in good health. The sequenced sample consisted of T cells isolated from PBMCs.

CDR3 sequence: CASSPSTDRGVPYEQYF. As DNA, the CDR3 is TGTGCCAGCAGCCCCTCCACGGACAGGGGAGTACCCTACGAGCAGTACTTC. The genes are TRBV7-6 and TRBJ2-7; the match to TRBD1 covers 9 bases. Germline CDR1 is SGHVS and CDR2 is FNYEAQ. Trimming took 5 bases from V and 2 from J; bases not matched to a gene: 13. CDR3 length equals 17 residues.